The text below deals with one T cell receptor (beta chain). Its antigen is unidentified. The method was immunoSEQ multiplex PCR; TCRdb's version includes in-frame clones alone and lacks a portion of them. In the table there are 60,000 to 70,000 clones, 65% to 90% of which are singletons. Germline V CDR1 and CDR2: SGHRS, YFSETQ. The CDR3 totals 16 residues. The V end lost 4 bases, the J end lost 1 base, and 15 bases lay between the germline ends. This sample is drawn from a study of OX40 agonist ivuxolimab in advanced cancers. Study summary: Patients achieving partial responses numbered three: one hepatocellular carcinoma case and two cutaneous melanoma cases. Notes on the study in general: More expanded clones were found, on average, in CD8+ than in CD4+ T cells.

Blood sampling took place at baseline, cycle 4 day 1, and cycle 7 day 1. The input for sequencing was CD4+ or CD8+ T cells sorted from blood, taken in a trial of the OX40 agonist ivuxolimab. This clonotype was sampled from an adult with an advanced solid tumor such as melanoma, head and neck, liver or kidney cancer. V usage is TRBV5-1 and J usage is TRBJ2-4; perhaps TRBD2 as D (5 bases). The CDR3: CASSPEGSSAKNIQYF. The CDR3 DNA reads TGCGCCAGCAGCCCGGAAGGGAGTTCCGCCAAAAACATTCAGTACTTC.